Listed here are 19 T cell receptor beta chains from one sample, sequenced in a study of PD-L1 blockade in urothelial cancer. Sequenced by immunoSEQ multiplex PCR; TCRdb stores in-frame clones only, minus some. The sample has 45,000 to 50,000 clones; about 91% are singletons. The input for sequencing was PBMCs, taken around atezolizumab (anti-PD-L1) treatment. These receptors all stem from a man older than 75 with urothelial cancer.

A single count supports this clone. The chain links TRBV2 to TRBJ1-1; D unresolved. The ends were cut back, 6 bases at V and 4 bases at J, with 9 bases in the middle. In germline, CDR1 is SNHLY, CDR2 FYNNEI. The CDR3 is 12 amino acids. CDR3 in DNA: TGTGCCAGCAGGGCCTTTCCCACTGAAGCTTTCTTT. Amino acid sequence: CASRAFPTEAFF.

This clone appeared a few times. The chain joins TRBV18 to TRBJ1-5, with D perhaps matching TRBD1 (5 bases). V was shortened by 4 bases and J by 4 bases, with 11 bases between the two germline ends. CDR3 length: 14 amino acids. Germline lookup yields CDR1 KGHSH and CDR2 LQKENI. The DNA for the CDR3 is TGTGCCAGCTCACGGGACGCGGGGAATCAGCCCCAGCATTTT. Amino acid sequence: CASSRDAGNQPQHF.

The chain carries TRBV4-2 and TRBJ2-1; 10 nucleotides line up with TRBD2. V was clipped by 1 base and J by 8 bases; unmatched bases: 11. Germline CDR1 LGHNA, CDR2 YNFKEQ. This CDR3 is 17 amino acids long. The CDR3 protein is CASSQVSSGSSYHEQFF. The CDR3 DNA reads as TGTGCCAGCAGCCAAGTGTCTAGCGGGAGTAGTTACCATGAGCAGTTCTTC.

The V gene is TRBV11-2, the J gene TRBJ2-7, with unresolved D. This CDR3 is 14 amino acids long. Deletions cut 4 bases from V and 2 bases from J, with 12 bases between. Germline V gives CDR1 SGHAT, CDR2 FQNNGV. The DNA for the CDR3 is TGTGCCAGCAGCTCGCTTCTGGGCCCCTACGAGCAGTACTTC. Translation gives CASSSLLGPYEQYF. Together with reference TRBV11-2 and TRBJ2-7, the CDR3 gives the full variable domain: EAGVAQSPRYKIIEKRQSVAFWCNPISGHATLYWYQQILGQGPKLLIQFQNNGVVDDSQLPKDRFSAERLKGVDSTLKIQPAKLEDSAVYLCASSSLLGPYEQYFGPGTRLTVT.

The rearrangement uses TRBV5-4 and TRBJ2-7; 11 bases match TRBD2. The trim removed 1 base at V and 0 bases at J, leaving 6 bases unmatched. This CDR3 region has 17 residues. The germline V gene has CDR1 SGHNT and CDR2 YYREEE (reference sequence). The CDR3 protein is CASSLRTSGSNSYEQYF. Written as DNA, the CDR3 is TGTGCCAGCAGCTTGAGAACTAGCGGGAGTAACTCCTACGAGCAGTACTTC.

This sequence joins TRBV6-5 and TRBJ2-7; 7 positions agree with TRBD2. The ends lost 6 bases at V and 5 bases at J; junction bases unmatched: 10. The germline gives CDR1 MNHEY, CDR2 SVGAGI. CDR3 size: 14 residues. CDR3 amino acids: CASSRGRLMNEQYF. CDR3 nucleotides: TGTGCCAGCAGCCGCGGGAGATTAATGAACGAGCAGTACTTC.

CDR3 sequence: CASSLALGVSIQYF. CDR3 in DNA: TGCGCCAGCAGCTTGGCCCTTGGTGTTAGCATTCAGTACTTC. V and J are TRBV5-1 and TRBJ2-4; D is ambiguous. Germline CDR1 reads SGHRS; CDR2 reads YFSETQ. The length of the CDR3 is 14 residues. V was clipped by 0 bases and J by 9 bases, with 13 bases between them. Together with reference TRBV5-1 and TRBJ2-4, the CDR3 gives the full variable domain: KAGVTQTPRYLIKTRGQQVTLSCSPISGHRSVSWYQQTPGQGLQFLFEYFSETQRNKGNFPGRFSGRQFSNSRSEMNVSTLELGDSALYLCASSLALGVSIQYFGAGTRLSVL.

The chain carries TRBV30 and TRBJ2-3; TRBD2 matches at 9 bases. Trimming cost V 4 bases and J 0 bases; bases outside gene matches: 2. Looked up from germline, CDR1 is GTSNPN and CDR2 is SVGIG (reference sequence). The CDR3 is 14 amino acids. CDR3 nucleotides: TGTGCCTGGACTAGCGGGACTAGCACAGATACGCAGTATTTT. It codes for CAWTSGTSTDTQYF.

CDR3 bases: TGTGCCAGTAGTCCGACCGGGACTAGCGGGAGGCCCTTTTACAATGAGCAGTTCTTC. This codes for CASSPTGTSGRPFYNEQFF. The V and J genes are TRBV19 and TRBJ2-1, with 15 positions matching TRBD2. Germline V lookup: CDR1 LNHDA, CDR2 SQIVND (reference sequence). The length of the CDR3 is 19 residues. Losses at the gene ends were 5 bases for V and 4 bases for J; bases not matched to a gene: 12. The variable domain in full, with the rest retrieved from reference TRBV19 and TRBJ2-1, is DGGITQSPKYLFRKEGQNVTLSCEQNLNHDAMYWYRQDPGQGLRLIYYSQIVNDFQKGDIAEGYSVSREKKESFPLTVTSAQKNPTAFYLCASSPTGTSGRPFYNEQFFGPGTRLTVL.

The gene calls are TRBV5-1 and TRBJ2-4; TRBD1 might be the D (8 bases). Trimming removed 3 bases from V and 0 bases from J, with 25 bases in between. CDR1 is SGHRS and CDR2 is YFSETQ in the germline V gene. The CDR3 spans 20 residues. The CDR3 bases are TGCGCCAGCAGCTCCGGGACAGGATTTTTGCGGGGGTCAGCCAAAAACATTCAGTACTTC. It encodes CASSSGTGFLRGSAKNIQYF.

The chain has TRBV6-5 and TRBJ1-1; D remains ambiguous. Germline lookup yields CDR1 MNHEY and CDR2 SVGAGI. Trimming shortened V by 3 bases and J by 5 bases, and 13 bases separated the two germline ends. The CDR3 extends over 14 amino acids. DNA of the CDR3: TGTGCCAGCAGTTATCAACCTCGGGGAACTGAAGCTTTCTTT. Amino acid sequence: CASSYQPRGTEAFF.

The CDR3 loop reads CASGREGQGVPSSTDTQYF. The CDR3 bases are TGTGCCAGCGGCAGGGAGGGACAGGGGGTTCCTTCTAGCACAGATACGCAGTATTTT. This chain links TRBV27 with TRBJ2-3; 11 nucleotides align to TRBD1. The CDR3 runs to 19 residues. CDR1 and CDR2 (germline): MNHEY, SMNVEV (reference sequence). Germline trimming cut 8 bases from V and 0 bases from J; bases unmatched to any gene: 16.

This chain connects TRBV28 to TRBJ1-1; possible D gene TRBD1, 6 bases. From germline, CDR1 is MDHEN and CDR2 SYDVKM. There are 15 residues in the CDR3. With 1 base removed from V and 4 bases from J, the gap between germline ends came to 13 bases. This CDR3 reads CASSLSLGGATEAFF. Here the CDR3 DNA reads TGTGCCAGCAGTTTATCCTTAGGGGGGGCCACTGAAGCTTTCTTT.

The chain recombines TRBV12-5 with TRBJ2-1; 7 bases line up with TRBD2. The V segment lost 7 bases and the J segment 2 bases; nucleotides outside the gene matches: 8. The CDR3 totals 15 residues. Germline CDR1 and CDR2: LGHNT and FRNRAP. CDR3 bases: TGTGCTAGTGTCCCTGGGGGGGGGACCTACAATGAGCAGTTCTTC. Protein product: CASVPGGGTYNEQFF.

The CDR3, as DNA: TGTGCCAGTAGTAAGCGGGAGGGCCGGTTGAACACCGGGGAGCTGTTTTTT. Residues: CASSKREGRLNTGELFF. This chain joins TRBV19 and TRBJ2-2; 10 positions agree with TRBD2. The J segment lost 1 base and the V segment lost 4 bases, leaving 6 bases of the junction unmatched. This CDR3 contains 17 residues. CDR1 is LNHDA and CDR2 is SQIVND in the germline V gene (reference sequence).

The V and J genes are TRBV5-1 and TRBJ1-2; the D gene is possibly TRBD1 (5 bases). The germline gives CDR1 SGHRS, CDR2 YFSETQ. The CDR3 is made up of 15 amino acids. V was clipped by 2 bases and J by 4 bases, with 15 bases between them. The CDR3 region is CASSLGPDTLYGYTF. The CDR3 bases are TGCGCCAGCAGCTTAGGCCCGGACACTCTCTATGGCTACACCTTC.

The rearrangement uses TRBV30 and TRBJ2-5; TRBD2 might be the D (5 bases). Trimming removed 5 bases from V and 4 bases from J, with 17 bases in between. Germline CDR1 reads GTSNPN; CDR2 reads SVGIG (reference sequence). The CDR3 extends over 14 amino acids. The DNA of the CDR3 is TGTGCCTGGGCCCCCGGCTTGGCGGGAGAGACCCAGTACTTC. Translating gives CAWAPGLAGETQYF.

The chain's CDR3 is CASGRTGGYEQYF. CDR3 coding DNA: TGTGCCAGCGGAAGGACAGGAGGATACGAGCAGTACTTC. This sequence joins TRBV6-1 and TRBJ2-7; 7 bases line up with TRBD1. CDR3 size: 13 residues. Trimming removed 8 bases from V and 4 bases from J; junction bases left unmatched: 8. Germline lookup yields CDR1 MNHNS and CDR2 SASEGT.

The chain is built from TRBV6-1 and TRBJ2-2; D is perhaps TRBD1 (6 bases). CDR1 and CDR2 from the germline V gene are MNHNS and SASEGT. The V gene lost 1 base and the J gene lost 5 bases, with 11 bases spanning the gap. The CDR3 runs 15 residues. The CDR3 loop reads CASSEGQRGTGELFF. As DNA, the CDR3 is TGTGCCAGCAGTGAAGGGCAAAGGGGGACCGGGGAGCTGTTTTTT.